Following are 16 T cell receptor beta chains from one sample sequenced in a study of graft-versus-host responses after intestinal transplantation. What these receptors recognize is not known. Sequencing was performed with immunoSEQ multiplex PCR; in TCRdb, only in-frame clones are kept and a portion is missing. The table lists about 85,000 clones, approximately 90% of them singletons. The sample in question was unstimulated CD8+ T cells sorted from spleen or lymph node cells, obtained before transplant. These receptors came from a human donor who was the organ donor for an intestinal transplant.

The sample holds a few counts of this clone. The V gene is TRBV6-5, the J gene TRBJ1-3, with D perhaps TRBD1 (6 bases). Germline assignment: CDR1 MNHEY and CDR2 SVGAGI. The CDR3 totals 14 residues. The V gene lost 4 bases and the J gene lost 3 bases, with 10 bases spanning the gap. The CDR3 is CASSSKQGGNTIYF. The CDR3 DNA sequence: TGTGCCAGCAGTTCCAAACAGGGTGGAAACACCATATATTTT.

This clone was recorded only once. The chain has TRBV5-5 and TRBJ2-7; D gene ambiguous. The V gene lost 0 bases and the J gene lost 4 bases, with 17 bases spanning the gap. CDR3 length: 16 amino acids. CDR1 is SGHKS, CDR2 YYEKEE, per germline (reference sequence). The CDR3 DNA sequence: TGTGCCAGCAGCTTGGTCGATTCCCGGGCCACATACGAGCAGTACTTC. Translated, it gives CASSLVDSRATYEQYF.

This clone was counted a single time. The chain links TRBV19 to TRBJ2-1, with TRBD2 matching over 10 bases. CDR1 is LNHDA and CDR2 is SQIVND in the germline V gene (reference sequence). Trimming removed 9 bases from V and 5 bases from J; junction bases left unmatched: 4. There are 13 residues in the CDR3. The CDR3 DNA reads as TGTGCCAGCGGGACTAGCGTTAACAATGAGCAGTTCTTC. Translation: CASGTSVNNEQFF.

This clone was seen just once. The V gene is TRBV7-3, the J gene TRBJ2-5, with D possibly being TRBD2 (7 bases). CDR3 length: 14 residues. Germline V gene sequence: CDR1 SGHTA, CDR2 FQGTGA. Trimming cost V 2 bases and J 5 bases, with 12 bases left between them. The CDR3 spells CASSLLGGRETQYF. The CDR3 nucleotides are TGTGCCAGCAGCTTACTGGGGGGGCGCGAGACCCAGTACTTC.

This chain links TRBV2 with TRBJ1-1; 11 bases fit TRBD1. The CDR3 length is 18 residues. V lost 4 bases to trimming and J lost 1 base; unmatched junction nucleotides: 11. Germline loops: CDR1 SNHLY, CDR2 FYNNEI. CDR3: CASSVFYGTGGANTEAFF. The CDR3 DNA is TGTGCCAGCAGTGTATTCTATGGGACAGGGGGAGCGAACACTGAAGCTTTCTTT.

The chain recombines TRBV7-9 with TRBJ2-7, with a weak D call TRBD2 (5 bases). Per the germline V gene, CDR1 is SEHNR and CDR2 is FQNEAQ (reference sequence). Trimming cost V 1 base and J 4 bases, with 20 bases left between them. CDR3 size: 17 residues. The CDR3: CASSLVGGGPANYEQYF. CDR3 in DNA: TGTGCCAGCAGCTTAGTTGGAGGTGGGCCCGCAAATTACGAGCAGTACTTC.

This chain's CDR3 is CATSRDMAGGGIRVTQHF. CDR3 DNA sequence: TGTGCCACCAGCAGAGATATGGCAGGGGGCGGTATAAGGGTGACCCAGCATTTT. This chain uses TRBV15 with TRBJ1-5, with 8 nucleotides matching TRBD1. The V segment lost 0 bases and the J segment 11 bases; nucleotides outside the gene matches: 18. Germline CDR1 is LNHNV and CDR2 is YYDKDF (reference sequence). The CDR3 sequence is 18 residues long. The full variable domain, rest sourced from reference TRBV15 and TRBJ1-5, is DAMVIQNPRYQVTQFGKPVTLSCSQTLNHNVMYWYQQKSSQAPKLLFHYYDKDFNNEADTPDNFQSRRPNTSFCFLDIRSPGLGDTAMYLCATSRDMAGGGIRVTQHFGDGTRLSIL.

The gene calls are TRBV29-1 and TRBJ2-3; 7 positions match TRBD2. V gave up 2 bases and J gave up 3 bases; unmatched junction bases: 8. Germline assignment: CDR1 SQVTM and CDR2 ANQGSEA. The CDR3 is 15 amino acids. CDR3: CSVENNSGETDTQYF. DNA of the CDR3: TGCAGCGTTGAAAATAACAGCGGGGAAACAGATACGCAGTATTTT.

This chain links TRBV19 with TRBJ2-7; D might be TRBD1 (6 bases). With 7 bases removed from V and 7 bases from J, the gap between germline ends came to 23 bases. Germline V gives CDR1 LNHDA, CDR2 SQIVND (reference sequence). The CDR3 extends over 15 amino acids. CDR3 bases: TGTGCCAGTAAACCTTCCGGGACATCCAAAGTAGAGCAGTACTTC. Amino acid sequence: CASKPSGTSKVEQYF.

V and J are TRBV7-9 and TRBJ2-1, with TRBD2 matching over 9 bases. The CDR3 spans 16 residues. V gave up 4 bases and J gave up 2 bases; unmatched junction bases: 6. Germline values: CDR1 SEHNR, CDR2 FQNEAQ (reference sequence). In DNA, the CDR3 is TGTGCCAGCAGCTACACTAGCGGGCCGACCTACAATGAGCAGTTCTTC. Amino acid sequence: CASSYTSGPTYNEQFF.

The chain combines TRBV10-1 with TRBJ1-5, with 8 bases aligning to TRBD1. The germline V gene encodes CDR1 WNHNN and CDR2 SYGVQD (reference sequence). This CDR3 spans 19 amino acids. V shed 0 bases and J 5 bases; nucleotides not matched to a gene: 15. The CDR3 coding sequence is TGCGCCAGCAGTGAGTCGACGAAACAGGGGGTGGGGGTTGATCAGCCCCAGCATTTT. Translating it yields CASSESTKQGVGVDQPQHF.

This chain joins TRBV2 and TRBJ2-3; TRBD2 matches 9 bases. The length of the CDR3 is 15 residues. Germline assignment: CDR1 SNHLY and CDR2 FYNNEI. With V trimmed by 4 bases and J by 0 bases, 2 bases remained unmatched. DNA for the CDR3: TGTGCCAGCAGTGCTCTAGCGGGAAGCACAGATACGCAGTATTTT. The encoded protein is CASSALAGSTDTQYF.

CDR3 in amino acids: CASSIGGGTEAFF. In nucleotides, the CDR3 is TGTGCCAGTAGTATCGGGGGTGGCACTGAAGCTTTCTTT. This chain links TRBV19 with TRBJ1-1, with D perhaps TRBD1 (5 bases). Trimming took 3 bases from V and 4 from J, leaving 9 bases between them. This CDR3 spans 13 amino acids. CDR1 and CDR2 from the germline V gene are LNHDA and SQIVND (reference sequence).

The chain carries TRBV6-5 and TRBJ2-1, with D possibly being TRBD2 (6 bases). Between the trimmed V and J ends, which lost 5 bases and 6 bases, there was a span of 14 bases. Per germline, CDR1 MNHEY and CDR2 SVGAGI. The CDR3 consists of 14 residues. CDR3 region: CASSEFPGGNEQFF. The CDR3, as DNA: TGTGCCAGCAGTGAATTTCCCGGGGGCAATGAGCAGTTCTTC.

This clone was seen a few times. The chain combines TRBV2 with TRBJ2-2, with 11 positions matching TRBD2. Germline V gene lookup returns CDR1 SNHLY and CDR2 FYNNEI. This CDR3 contains 16 residues. Trimming at V came to 1 base and at J to 4 bases, leaving 2 bases not matched to a gene. CDR3: CASSEGTSGFTGELFF. In DNA form, the CDR3 reads TGTGCCAGCAGTGAAGGGACTAGCGGGTTCACCGGGGAGCTGTTTTTT.

This clone was counted a single time. The gene calls are TRBV1 and TRBJ1-2; the table names TRBD1, a call not compared with the DNA. TRBV1 is classified as a pseudogene. This CDR3 spans 17 amino acids. The CDR3 bases are TGCACCAGCAGCCAAGACGGGACAGACCTTCTTAACTATGGCTACACCTTC. Its protein is CTSSQDGTDLLNYGYTF.